This T cell receptor (beta chain) was retrieved from a study of cytomegalovirus exposure and HLA in healthy donors. This CDR3 region has 14 residues. Germline-derived CDR1 and CDR2 are SNHLY and FYNNEI. The study ran its PCR with 60 Vbeta and 13 Jbeta primers. The assay was immunoSEQ multiplex PCR, and TCRdb's table has in-frame clones only and misses some. The data contain tens of thousands of clones, approximately 80% of them singletons. As to this clone: Its antigen is unknown. The junction differs from germline at one of its ends, possibly a read error.

Healthy bone marrow donors made up the donors. Unrecorded immune exposures were likely, despite nominal health at sampling. Study-wide results and limits: High sensitivity and specificity were reportedly achieved when the classifier diagnosed cytomegalovirus status. Most of the CMV-associated TCR beta chains (in a later analysis) appeared to be HLA-restricted.

The TCR was taken from a woman aged 25 to 39 in good health and CMV-seronegative. V gene TRBV2 combines with J gene TRBJ1-2; tentatively, D is TRBD1 (5 bases). Sample: PBMCs. Here the CDR3 reads CASSGPLNLDSQGF. The CDR3 DNA is TGTGCCAGCAGTGGACCCCTCAACCTAGACAGTCAGGGCTTC.